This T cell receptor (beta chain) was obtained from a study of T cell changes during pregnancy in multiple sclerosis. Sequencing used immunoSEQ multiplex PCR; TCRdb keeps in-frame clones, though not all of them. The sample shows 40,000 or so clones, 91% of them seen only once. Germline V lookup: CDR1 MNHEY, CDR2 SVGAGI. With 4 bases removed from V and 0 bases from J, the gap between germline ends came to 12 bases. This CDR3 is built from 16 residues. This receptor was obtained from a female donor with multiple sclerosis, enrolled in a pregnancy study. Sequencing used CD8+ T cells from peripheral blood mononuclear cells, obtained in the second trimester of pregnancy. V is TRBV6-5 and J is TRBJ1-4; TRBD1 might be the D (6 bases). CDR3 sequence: CASSFTRGATNEKLFF. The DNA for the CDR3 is TGTGCCAGCAGTTTTACCAGGGGTGCAACTAATGAAAAACTGTTTTTT.